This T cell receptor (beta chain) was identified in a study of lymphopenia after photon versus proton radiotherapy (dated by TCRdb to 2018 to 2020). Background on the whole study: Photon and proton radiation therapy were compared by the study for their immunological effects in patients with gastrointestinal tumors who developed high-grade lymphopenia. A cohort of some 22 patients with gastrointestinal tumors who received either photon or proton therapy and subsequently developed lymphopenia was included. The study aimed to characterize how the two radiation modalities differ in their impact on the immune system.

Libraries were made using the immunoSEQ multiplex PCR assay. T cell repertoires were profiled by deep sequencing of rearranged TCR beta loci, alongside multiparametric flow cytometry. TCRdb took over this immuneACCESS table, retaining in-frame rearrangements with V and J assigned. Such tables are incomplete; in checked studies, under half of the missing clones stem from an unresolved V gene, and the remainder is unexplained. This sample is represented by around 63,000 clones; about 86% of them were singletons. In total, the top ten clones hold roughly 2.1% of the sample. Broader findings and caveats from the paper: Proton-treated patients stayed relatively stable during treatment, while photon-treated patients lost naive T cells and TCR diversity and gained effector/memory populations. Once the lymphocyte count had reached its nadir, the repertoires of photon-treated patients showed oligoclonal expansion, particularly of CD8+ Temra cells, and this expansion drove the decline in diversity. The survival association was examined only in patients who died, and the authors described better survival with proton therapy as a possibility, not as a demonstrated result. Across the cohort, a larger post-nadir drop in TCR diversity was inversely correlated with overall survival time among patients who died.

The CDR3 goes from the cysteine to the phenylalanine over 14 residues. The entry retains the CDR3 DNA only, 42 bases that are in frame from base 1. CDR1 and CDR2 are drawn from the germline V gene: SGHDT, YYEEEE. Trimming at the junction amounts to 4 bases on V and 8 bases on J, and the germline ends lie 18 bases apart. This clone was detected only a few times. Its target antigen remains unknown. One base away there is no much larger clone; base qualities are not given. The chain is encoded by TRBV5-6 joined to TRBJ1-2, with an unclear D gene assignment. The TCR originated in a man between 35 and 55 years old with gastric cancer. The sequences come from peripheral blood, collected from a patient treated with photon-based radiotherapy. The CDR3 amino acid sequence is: CASSPPRRTGGYTF. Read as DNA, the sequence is TGTGCCAGCAGCCCCCCCCGCCGGACTGGGGGCTACACCTTC.